The present entry profiles one T cell receptor beta chain with its context. This record belongs to a study of blood T cell repertoires in COVID-19. Study in general: Acute and convalescent COVID-19 samples came from the United States, Italy and Spain. T cells, B-cell-depleted T cells, or PBMCs supplied cDNA or gDNA.

Sequenced by immunoSEQ multiplex PCR; TCRdb stores in-frame clones only, minus some. The sample comprises more than 250,000 clones, just under 90% of which are singletons, and 6% to 8% rests with the top ten. J was trimmed by 5 bases and V by 6 bases; bases with no gene match: 10. CDR3 length: 14 amino acids. Germline lookup yields CDR1 SGHRS and CDR2 YFSETQ. The sequence was obtained from a woman between 45 and 60 years old with COVID-19, enrolled during active disease. The chain is built from TRBV5-1 and TRBJ2-7; 8 bases agree with TRBD1. The sequencing sample was made of peripheral blood. CDR3 protein: CASTMGAGGDEQYF. DNA for the CDR3: TGCGCCAGCACCATGGGGGCAGGGGGCGACGAGCAGTACTTC.